One and the same sample provided the 26 T cell receptor beta chains below, sequenced in a study of shared clonotypes between healthy human individuals. Clones were sequenced by immunoSEQ multiplex PCR, and TCRdb holds only the in-frame ones, with some missing. The table has 490,000 or so clones, 70% to 85% seen once. The specimen was PBMCs. All receptors derive from a woman aged 40 to 50 in good health. Some clones in this sample may be carry-over from other donors' samples.

The chain links TRBV7-2 to TRBJ2-6; no clear D. Germline values: CDR1 SGHTA, CDR2 FQGNSA. V dropped 0 bases and J dropped 1 base, with 7 bases sitting between them. The CDR3 spans 16 residues. CDR3 amino acids: CASSLALWSGANVLTF. The CDR3 bases are TGTGCCAGCAGCTTAGCGCTTTGGTCTGGGGCCAACGTCCTGACTTTC.

The rearrangement joins TRBV5-1 to TRBJ2-7; D remains unclear. Germline V gene sequence: CDR1 SGHRS, CDR2 YFSETQ. The CDR3 covers 14 residues. V was clipped by 1 base and J by 1 base, with 9 bases between them. In nucleotides, the CDR3 is TGCGCCAGCAGCTTGAGGCCAGGATCCTACGAGCAGTACTTC. It yields the protein CASSLRPGSYEQYF. Full variable domain (missing parts from reference TRBV5-1 and TRBJ2-7): KAGVTQTPRYLIKTRGQQVTLSCSPISGHRSVSWYQQTPGQGLQFLFEYFSETQRNKGNFPGRFSGRQFSNSRSEMNVSTLELGDSALYLCASSLRPGSYEQYFGPGTRLTVT.

This clone was observed a single time. This sequence joins TRBV6-1 and TRBJ2-7; no firm D call. CDR1 MNHNS and CDR2 SASEGT come from the germline V gene. CDR3 size: 12 residues. The V and J ends lost 6 bases and 4 bases respectively, with 10 bases between them. The CDR3 reads CASSLNGYEQYF. As DNA, the CDR3 is TGTGCCAGCAGCCTAAATGGGTACGAGCAGTACTTC.

About this clone itself: The junction differs from germline at one of its ends, possibly a read error. The chain combines TRBV7-8 with TRBJ1-2; weak D call: TRBD1 (6 bases). The CDR3 has 13 residues. CDR1 SGHVS and CDR2 FQNEAQ come from the germline V gene. The CDR3 sequence is CASSSRDTKMPLF. The DNA for the CDR3 is TGTGCCAGCAGCTCCCGGGACACAAAAATGCCCCTGTTC.

This chain joins TRBV5-8 and TRBJ2-3; no clear D gene. The V gene lost 4 bases and the J gene lost 5 bases, with 8 bases spanning the gap. Germline values: CDR1 SGHTS, CDR2 YDEGEE. The CDR3 contains 12 residues. The CDR3: CASSQRRDTQYF. CDR3 bases: TGTGCCAGCAGCCAAAGACGAGATACGCAGTATTTT.

The rearrangement uses TRBV30 and TRBJ2-7; TRBD1 or TRBD2 may be the D gene (6 bases each). Germline lookup yields CDR1 GTSNPN and CDR2 SVGIG (reference sequence). The CDR3 extends over 17 amino acids. V shed 3 bases and J shed 6 bases, with 27 bases lying between them. The CDR3 region is CAWRAQGRILRELEQYF. The CDR3 region has the DNA TGTGCCTGGAGGGCCCAGGGGAGGATCCTTAGGGAGCTCGAGCAGTACTTC.

This clone is a singleton in its sample. This sequence joins TRBV7-9 and TRBJ2-7; 11 bases are a match to TRBD1. The CDR3 is made up of 16 amino acids. Trimming cost V 1 base and J 4 bases; bases outside gene matches: 6. The germline CDR1 and CDR2 sequences are SEHNR and FQNEAQ (reference sequence). CDR3 sequence: CASSLVGQGVYYEQYF. For the CDR3, the DNA is TGTGCCAGCAGCTTAGTGGGACAGGGGGTTTATTACGAGCAGTACTTC.

The gene calls are TRBV11-2 and TRBJ2-7, with D possibly being TRBD1 (5 bases). Per germline, CDR1 SGHAT and CDR2 FQNNGV. Trimming took off 6 bases at V and 4 bases at J, with 16 bases between the two ends. The CDR3 totals 14 residues. The CDR3 DNA follows: TGTGCCAGCAGTTGGACAAGCACTCAATACGAGCAGTACTTC. It yields the protein CASSWTSTQYEQYF.

V and J are TRBV30 and TRBJ2-7, with D perhaps being TRBD1 or TRBD2 (5 bases each). The CDR3 contains 15 residues. Germline CDR1 is GTSNPN and CDR2 is SVGIG (reference sequence). The ends were cut back, 5 bases at V and 2 bases at J, with 19 bases in the middle. The CDR3 spells CAWQRDRQITYEQYF. The CDR3 DNA sequence: TGTGCCTGGCAACGGGACCGCCAAATAACCTACGAGCAGTACTTC.

This chain connects TRBV29-1 to TRBJ1-1; 9 positions match TRBD1. The CDR3 length is 17 residues. Germline loops: CDR1 SQVTM, CDR2 ANQGSEA. The V and J ends lost 4 bases and 0 bases, in that order; junction bases with no gene match: 12. The CDR3, as DNA: TGCAGCGTTGTAGGAGGGACAGGGCAGGGGTTGAACACTGAAGCTTTCTTT. Amino acids: CSVVGGTGQGLNTEAFF.

The chain is built from TRBV7-2 and TRBJ2-7, with a weak D call TRBD1 (6 bases). The length of the CDR3 is 14 residues. Trimming took off 5 bases at V and 3 bases at J, with 14 bases between the two ends. Germline V gene data show CDR1 as SGHTA and CDR2 as FQGNSA. CDR3 in amino acids: CASSRTGFGYEQYF. The CDR3 region has the DNA TGTGCCAGCAGCCGAACAGGGTTTGGCTACGAGCAGTACTTC.

This sequence joins TRBV11-2 and TRBJ1-3; D ambiguous. This CDR3 region has 12 residues. In germline, CDR1 is SGHAT, CDR2 FQNNGV. Trimming shortened V by 4 bases and J by 4 bases, and 5 bases separated the two germline ends. The CDR3 sequence: CASSSPGNTIYF. The CDR3 bases are TGTGCCAGCAGCTCCCCAGGAAACACCATATATTTT.

The chain employs TRBV9 and TRBJ1-4, with D perhaps TRBD1 (6 bases). The CDR3 length is 16 residues. From germline, CDR1 is SGDLS and CDR2 YYNGEE. V was cut by 4 bases and J by 0 bases, with 13 bases left in between. CDR3 bases: TGTGCCAGCAGCAGAGGGGGGGTGACAACTAATGAAAAACTGTTTTTT. This sequence encodes CASSRGGVTTNEKLFF.

This clone was counted only a few times. The chain joins TRBV7-9 to TRBJ1-1, with D hard to call. CDR3 size: 14 residues. The V gene's germline CDR1 is SEHNR and CDR2 FQNEAQ (reference sequence). V was shortened by 1 base and J by 7 bases, with 13 bases between the two germline ends. This CDR3 is CASSLEGTAYEAFF. CDR3 in DNA: TGTGCCAGCAGCTTAGAGGGTACGGCTTATGAAGCTTTCTTT. The whole variable domain, remainder taken from reference TRBV7-9 and TRBJ1-1, is DTGVSQNPRHKITKRGQNVTFRCDPISEHNRLYWYRQTLGQGPEFLTYFQNEAQLEKSRLLSDRFSAERPKGSFSTLEIQRTEQGDSAMYLCASSLEGTAYEAFFGQGTRLTVV.

This chain joins TRBV18 and TRBJ2-5; TRBD2 is a possible D gene (5 bases). The V gene's germline CDR1 is KGHSH and CDR2 LQKENI. The CDR3 consists of 15 residues. V gave up 0 bases and J gave up 4 bases, with 12 bases separating them. The CDR3 DNA reads TGTGCCAGCTCACCACCGCGGGCAGGCGGAGAGACCCAGTACTTC. Translation gives CASSPPRAGGETQYF.

V gene TRBV18 combines with J gene TRBJ1-2; TRBD1 is a possible D gene (6 bases). Germline lookup yields CDR1 KGHSH and CDR2 LQKENI. V was cut by 3 bases and J by 3 bases, with 17 bases left in between. The CDR3 is 16 residues long. The CDR3 coding sequence is TGTGCCAGCTCACCCGGATGGGGGCGCTTGGACTATGGCTACACCTTC. It encodes CASSPGWGRLDYGYTF.

The CDR3 here is CASRPSGGTDTQYF. CDR3 sequence (DNA): TGTGCCAGCAGGCCGAGCGGGGGCACAGATACGCAGTATTTT. The gene calls are TRBV6-5 and TRBJ2-3; 7 bases are a match to TRBD2. Trimming took 6 bases from V and 1 from J; bases not matched to a gene: 4. Germline CDR1 MNHEY, CDR2 SVGAGI. The CDR3 sequence is 14 residues long.

The chain joins TRBV9 to TRBJ2-7, with 8 bases fitting TRBD1. Germline V gene sequence: CDR1 SGDLS, CDR2 YYNGEE. The length of the CDR3 is 15 residues. With 1 base clipped from V and 6 bases from J, the junction kept 9 bases outside the gene matches. The CDR3: CASSVQGTGLGEQYF. CDR3 DNA: TGTGCCAGCAGCGTACAAGGGACAGGTCTCGGCGAGCAGTACTTC.

V and J are TRBV7-2 and TRBJ1-2; 8 bases match TRBD1. Looked up from germline, CDR1 is SGHTA and CDR2 is FQGNSA. The ends lost 4 bases at V and 8 bases at J; junction bases unmatched: 6. The CDR3 runs to 13 residues. The CDR3 DNA is TGTGCCAGCAGCTCTGGACAGGGAAGCGGCTACACCTTC. Encoded protein: CASSSGQGSGYTF. Drawing the rest from reference TRBV7-2 and TRBJ1-2, the complete variable domain is GAGVSQSPSNKVTEKGKDVELRCDPISGHTALYWYRQSLGQGLEFLIYFQGNSAPDKSGLPSDRFSAERTGGSVSTLTIQRTQQEDSAVYLCASSSGQGSGYTFGSGTRLTVV.

CDR3 sequence (DNA): TGTGCCAGCAGTCCCCCCCCAGGGGCCCAGTACTTC. Amino acids: CASSPPPGAQYF. The J gene is TRBJ2-5, the V gene TRBV27; a weak D match, TRBD1 (6 bases). Per germline, CDR1 MNHEY and CDR2 SMNVEV (reference sequence). Trimming pared 5 bases from V and 9 bases from J, leaving 13 bases between. The CDR3 is made up of 12 amino acids.

The genes are TRBV28 and TRBJ1-5, with TRBD1 as a possible D gene (6 bases). Trimming took 4 bases from V and 3 from J, leaving 16 bases between them. The CDR3 totals 16 residues. CDR1 and CDR2 (germline): MDHEN, SYDVKM. The CDR3 coding sequence is TGTGCCAGCAGTTCAGGGGAGATCGGGCCCAATCAGCCCCAGCATTTT. Translating it yields CASSSGEIGPNQPQHF.

This clone came up a few times. The rearrangement joins TRBV5-1 to TRBJ2-7, with TRBD1 identical over 7 bases. Trimming removed 3 bases from V and 3 bases from J; junction bases left unmatched: 9. The CDR3 contains 15 residues. Germline V gene lookup returns CDR1 SGHRS and CDR2 YFSETQ. CDR3 sequence (DNA): TGCGCCAGCAGCTACGGGACAGCACCTATCTACGAGCAGTACTTC. Translating it yields CASSYGTAPIYEQYF. Using reference TRBV5-1 and TRBJ2-7 for the parts outside the CDR3, the full variable domain is KAGVTQTPRYLIKTRGQQVTLSCSPISGHRSVSWYQQTPGQGLQFLFEYFSETQRNKGNFPGRFSGRQFSNSRSEMNVSTLELGDSALYLCASSYGTAPIYEQYFGPGTRLTVT.

The CDR3 DNA follows: TGCGCCAGCAGCCTGGGGGTAGCGGAGGGGAGGGATACGCAGTATTTT. Its protein is CASSLGVAEGRDTQYF. The chain is built from TRBV5-1 and TRBJ2-3, with D tentatively TRBD2 (6 bases). The germline V gene has CDR1 SGHRS and CDR2 YFSETQ. This CDR3 has 16 residues. Deletions cut 4 bases from V and 6 bases from J, with 21 bases between.

The rearrangement links TRBV5-1 to TRBJ2-5; 12 bases are shared with TRBD2. The germline V gene encodes CDR1 SGHRS and CDR2 YFSETQ. The CDR3 is 17 residues long. With V trimmed by 3 bases and J by 0 bases, 6 bases remained unmatched. The CDR3 reads CASSYTGTSGYQETQYF. In nucleotides, the CDR3 is TGCGCCAGCAGCTATACCGGGACTAGCGGGTACCAAGAGACCCAGTACTTC.

J is TRBJ2-4 and V is TRBV9; the D call may be TRBD1 or TRBD2 (5 bases each). V lost 4 bases, J lost 11 bases, and 22 bases lay in between. Germline assignment: CDR1 SGDLS and CDR2 YYNGEE. The CDR3 is made up of 15 amino acids. CDR3 DNA sequence: TGTGCCAGCAGCTCTATCAGGGACGGGGCGGCGGTTCAGTACTTC. This gives the protein CASSSIRDGAAVQYF.

The rearrangement joins TRBV5-4 to TRBJ2-5, with no clear D. Germline assignment: CDR1 SGHNT and CDR2 YYREEE (reference sequence). The CDR3 covers 13 residues. Between the trimmed V and J ends, which lost 1 base and 0 bases, there was a span of 4 bases. The CDR3 region is CASSLRNQETQYF. In DNA, the CDR3 is TGTGCCAGCAGCTTGAGGAACCAAGAGACCCAGTACTTC.